This TCR beta chain is from a study of CD8 T cells in Susac syndrome. In the study overall: Patients with Susac syndrome, at blood draw, were therapy-naive, on corticosteroids, or on intravenous immunoglobulin alone.

Reverse transcription of roughly 0.45 to 1 ug RNA was performed with random hexamers. TCRdb re-called the immunoSEQ multiplex PCR reads with MiXCR, one entry per CDR3 protein. The sample shows about 190,000 distinct CDR3 sequences, roughly 95% of them seen only once. To note about this clonotype: Its specificity is unknown.

This CDR3 region has 10 residues. In germline, CDR1 is MNHNS, CDR2 SASEGT. Trimming took off 7 bases at V and 8 bases at J, with 8 bases between the two ends. Study outcomes and limitations: TCR sequencing and HLA analysis covered a relatively small number of individuals.

The V and J genes are TRBV6-1 and TRBJ1-1; D gene ambiguous. The sample comprised CD4+ T cells from PBMCs. This receptor was identified in a human donor with Susac syndrome. The CDR3 bases are TGTGCCAGCACCCGAGGGGAAGCTTTCTTT. Residues: CASTRGEAFF.